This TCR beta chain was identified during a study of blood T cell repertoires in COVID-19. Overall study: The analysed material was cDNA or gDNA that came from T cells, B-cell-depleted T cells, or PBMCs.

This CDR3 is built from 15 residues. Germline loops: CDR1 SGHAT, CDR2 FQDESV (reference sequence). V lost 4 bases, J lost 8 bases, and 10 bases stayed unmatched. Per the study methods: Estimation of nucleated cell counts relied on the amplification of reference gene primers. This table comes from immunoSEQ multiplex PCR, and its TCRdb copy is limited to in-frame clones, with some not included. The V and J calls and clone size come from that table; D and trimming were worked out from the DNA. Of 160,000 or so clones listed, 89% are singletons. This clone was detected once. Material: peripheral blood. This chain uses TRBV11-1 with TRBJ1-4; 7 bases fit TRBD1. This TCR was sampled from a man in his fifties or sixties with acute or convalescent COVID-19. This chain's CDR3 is CASSSWTGRGEKLFF. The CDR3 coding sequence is TGTGCCAGCAGCTCGTGGACAGGACGAGGGGAAAAACTGTTTTTT. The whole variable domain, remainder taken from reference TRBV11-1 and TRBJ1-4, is EAEVAQSPRYKITEKSQAVAFWCDPISGHATLYWYRQILGQGPELLVQFQDESVVDDSQLPKDRFSAERLKGVDSTLKIQPAELGDSAMYLCASSSWTGRGEKLFFGSGTQLSVL.